The 25 T cell receptor beta chains given below trace back to one sample, sequenced in a study of blood T cell repertoires in COVID-19. TCRdb's copy holds only in-frame clones and misses some; the assay was immunoSEQ multiplex PCR. This sample has around 250,000 clones, with about 90% found just once. The sequencing input was PBMCs or T cells enriched from blood (not recorded which). Receptors were obtained from a human donor in a cohort exposed to, infected with or recovered from COVID-19 (not recorded which). The donor label of this sample is uncertain.

This clone was detected once. The V call is TRBV19, the J call TRBJ1-1, with D uncertain. Trimming stripped 3 bases from V and 6 bases from J, with 11 bases between. Germline V gene lookup returns CDR1 LNHDA and CDR2 SQIVND (reference sequence). The CDR3 extends over 13 amino acids. The CDR3 sequence: CASSISRESEAFF. CDR3 DNA sequence: TGTGCCAGTAGTATCTCTAGAGAGTCTGAAGCTTTCTTT.

V usage is TRBV6-1 and J usage is TRBJ2-5; 14 nucleotides line up with TRBD2. Germline V gene lookup returns CDR1 MNHNS and CDR2 SASEGT. CDR3 length: 16 amino acids. Unmatched junction bases numbered 9, after V lost 3 bases and J lost 9 bases. CDR3 nucleotides: TGTGCCAGCAGTGAGTCGACTAGCGGGGGGGTGTCTTCCCAGTACTTC. Amino acids: CASSESTSGGVSSQYF.

The V gene is TRBV2, the J gene TRBJ1-1, with D possibly matching TRBD1 (5 bases). The CDR3 totals 14 residues. Germline V gives CDR1 SNHLY, CDR2 FYNNEI. V lost 2 bases to trimming and J lost 6 bases, with 13 bases between them. The CDR3 DNA reads TGTGCCAGCAGTGAAATGGGGGGTTTCTCTGAAGCTTTCTTT. The encoded protein is CASSEMGGFSEAFF.

V is TRBV15 and J is TRBJ1-2; D gene ambiguous. The V and J ends lost 5 bases and 4 bases respectively, with 14 bases between them. This CDR3 is 14 amino acids long. The germline V gene has CDR1 LNHNV and CDR2 YYDKDF (reference sequence). CDR3 bases: TGTGCCACCAGCTCGGCGGGAGGTGGCTATGGCTACACCTTC. This gives the protein CATSSAGGGYGYTF.

The genes are TRBV12-3 or TRBV12-4 and TRBJ2-2; no firm D call. Deletions cut 5 bases from V and 7 bases from J, with 5 bases between. This CDR3 comprises 11 residues. CDR3 nucleotide sequence: TGTGCCAGCAGTGAGGACGGGGAGCTGTTTTTT. This sequence encodes CASSEDGELFF.

This clone was detected a few times. The same CDR3 also results from other DNA sequences found in this sample. The chain joins TRBV10-3 to TRBJ1-3; a possible D gene is TRBD1 (5 bases). V was pared by 3 bases and J by 0 bases, with 9 bases between. The CDR3 runs to 15 residues. Germline V CDR1 and CDR2: ENHRY, SYGVKD. Written as DNA, the CDR3 is TGTGCCATCAGTGACACGGGGGGCTCTGGAAACACCATATATTTT. This encodes CAISDTGGSGNTIYF.

This clone was counted once. The rearrangement joins TRBV19 to TRBJ1-5; the D gene is possibly TRBD1 (6 bases). There are 17 residues in the CDR3. Trimming stripped 3 bases from V and 0 bases from J, with 15 bases between. Germline V gene lookup returns CDR1 LNHDA and CDR2 SQIVND (reference sequence). The CDR3 loop is CASSIRSGRGSNQPQHF. The CDR3 DNA reads as TGTGCCAGTAGTATCCGCTCCGGCAGGGGTAGCAATCAGCCCCAGCATTTT. The full variable domain, with the rest looked up from reference TRBV19 and TRBJ1-5, is DGGITQSPKYLFRKEGQNVTLSCEQNLNHDAMYWYRQDPGQGLRLIYYSQIVNDFQKGDIAEGYSVSREKKESFPLTVTSAQKNPTAFYLCASSIRSGRGSNQPQHFGDGTRLSIL.

The rearrangement joins TRBV5-1 to TRBJ1-4; 9 nucleotides line up with TRBD1. V lost 4 bases to trimming and J lost 0 bases; unmatched junction nucleotides: 4. The V gene's germline CDR1 is SGHRS and CDR2 YFSETQ. CDR3 size: 16 residues. CDR3 sequence (DNA): TGCGCCAGCAGCGAGACAGGGGGGACAACTAATGAAAAACTGTTTTTT. It yields the protein CASSETGGTTNEKLFF.

V and J are TRBV6-2 or TRBV6-3 and TRBJ1-2, with D perhaps matching TRBD1 (6 bases). V lost 5 bases and J 4 bases, leaving 17 bases between the germline ends. The CDR3 consists of 15 residues. The V gene's germline CDR1 is MNHEY and CDR2 SVGEGT. CDR3 region: CASSRTSDSGYGYTF. The CDR3 DNA follows: TGTGCCAGCAGTCGGACGTCGGACAGTGGCTATGGCTACACCTTC.

The table lists this clone with a count of one. The chain carries TRBV6-5 and TRBJ2-7; tentatively, D is TRBD1 (6 bases). V dropped 8 bases and J dropped 3 bases, with 11 bases sitting between them. This CDR3 spans 12 amino acids. The germline V gene has CDR1 MNHEY and CDR2 SVGAGI. The CDR3 nucleotides read TGTGCCAGCGGACAGAGCTACTACGAGCAGTACTTC. It encodes CASGQSYYEQYF.

The count of this clone is one. The genes are TRBV29-1 and TRBJ1-1, with 7 positions matching TRBD1. After removal of 0 bases from V and 10 bases from J, the junction contained 14 bases not matched to a gene. The CDR3 spans 15 residues. The germline gives CDR1 SQVTM, CDR2 ANQGSEA. CDR3 loop: CSVEDRRGQDLGAFF. CDR3 sequence (DNA): TGCAGCGTTGAAGATAGGAGGGGGCAAGACCTCGGAGCTTTCTTT.

This chain connects TRBV6-5 to TRBJ2-7; TRBD2 is a possible D gene (7 bases). The CDR3 contains 14 residues. V was shortened by 6 bases and J by 3 bases, with 15 bases between the two germline ends. Germline V gives CDR1 MNHEY, CDR2 SVGAGI. The CDR3 loop reads CASRGGGSYYEQYF. CDR3 nucleotide sequence: TGTGCCAGCAGGGGAGGGGGATCATACTACGAGCAGTACTTC.

The V call is TRBV2, the J call TRBJ2-4; D not certain. The CDR3 has 14 amino acids. The V gene's germline CDR1 is SNHLY and CDR2 FYNNEI. Trimming took off 6 bases at V and 0 bases at J, with 9 bases between the two ends. Here the CDR3 DNA reads TGTGCCAGCAGACAGTTTCTAGCCAAAAACATTCAGTACTTC. Its protein is CASRQFLAKNIQYF.

The rearrangement links TRBV19 to TRBJ1-2; D might be TRBD1 (5 bases). The germline CDR1 and CDR2 sequences are LNHDA and SQIVND (reference sequence). The CDR3 is made up of 12 amino acids. V was pared by 4 bases and J by 8 bases, with 11 bases between. The CDR3, as DNA: TGTGCCAGTAGTACGGGAGGGGTCGGCTACACCTTC. Amino acids: CASSTGGVGYTF.

V usage is TRBV3-1 (or the pseudogene TRBV3-2) and J usage is TRBJ2-1; possibly TRBD2 for D (6 bases). V lost 0 bases and J lost 2, with 8 bases in between. The germline CDR1 and CDR2 sequences are LGHDT and YNNKEL (reference sequence). This CDR3 contains 15 residues. The CDR3 coding sequence is TGTGCCAGCAGCCAAGATTGGGGGGCCTACAATGAGCAGTTCTTC. Translation: CASSQDWGAYNEQFF.

This sequence joins TRBV6-1 and TRBJ1-1; possible D gene TRBD1, 5 bases. The V gene's germline CDR1 is MNHNS and CDR2 SASEGT. Trimming pared 2 bases from V and 10 bases from J, leaving 11 bases between. This CDR3 has 12 residues. This CDR3 reads CASSEWRRGAFF. The CDR3 bases are TGTGCCAGCAGTGAATGGAGGAGGGGAGCTTTCTTT.

J is TRBJ1-5 and V is TRBV10-3, with D tentatively TRBD1 (6 bases). CDR1 is ENHRY and CDR2 is SYGVKD in the germline V gene. The CDR3 totals 20 residues. With 2 bases removed from V and 9 bases from J, the gap between germline ends came to 32 bases. CDR3 coding DNA: TGTGCCATCAGTGAGATTTTCAGGGGCTCAGATCAGTGGCTACTTATGCCCCAGCATTTT. Its translation is CAISEIFRGSDQWLLMPQHF.

The chain is built from TRBV19 and TRBJ1-2; 8 bases map to TRBD1. The CDR3 runs to 15 residues. Germline V lookup: CDR1 LNHDA, CDR2 SQIVND (reference sequence). The J segment lost 8 bases and the V segment lost 1 base, leaving 9 bases of the junction unmatched. This chain's CDR3 is CASSIVDRGYRGYTF. CDR3 sequence (DNA): TGTGCCAGTAGTATAGTTGACAGGGGATATCGAGGCTACACCTTC.

The gene calls are TRBV4-1 and TRBJ1-1; a possible D gene is TRBD1 (6 bases). Deletions cut 7 bases from V and 2 bases from J, with 20 bases between. Germline CDR1 is MGHRA and CDR2 is YSYEKL. The CDR3 has 16 amino acids. CDR3 in amino acids: CASIPKTGTSNTEAFF. CDR3 bases: TGCGCCAGCATTCCAAAGACCGGGACATCAAACACTGAAGCTTTCTTT.

The rearrangement joins TRBV3-1 (or the pseudogene TRBV3-2) to TRBJ2-5; D is ambiguous. The CDR3 is made up of 15 amino acids. Trimming pared 5 bases from V and 0 bases from J, leaving 13 bases between. Germline V lookup: CDR1 LGHDT, CDR2 YNNKEL (reference sequence). DNA of the CDR3: TGTGCCAGCAGCACCTGGGCAGATGACCAAGAGACCCAGTACTTC. Its translation is CASSTWADDQETQYF.

The rearrangement links TRBV11-2 to TRBJ1-1; the D gene is possibly TRBD1 (6 bases). CDR3 length equals 14 residues. Looked up from germline, CDR1 is SGHAT and CDR2 is FQNNGV. Trimming removed 5 bases at V and 10 bases at J, with 20 bases between. This CDR3 reads CASSPGGKTSGAFF. DNA for the CDR3: TGTGCCAGCAGCCCGGGGGGCAAGACGTCGGGAGCTTTCTTT.

The V and J genes are TRBV7-9 and TRBJ2-3; possible D gene TRBD2, 6 bases. The germline gives CDR1 SEHNR, CDR2 FQNEAQ (reference sequence). The CDR3 consists of 15 residues. The V and J ends lost 7 bases and 4 bases respectively, with 18 bases between them. CDR3 in amino acids: CASNRPGAPPDTQYF. The CDR3 DNA reads as TGTGCCAGCAACAGACCGGGAGCCCCGCCAGATACGCAGTATTTT.

The V call is TRBV6-5, the J call TRBJ1-4; tentative D call: TRBD1 (6 bases). The CDR3 covers 12 residues. CDR1 and CDR2 from the germline V gene are MNHEY and SVGAGI. V lost 5 bases to trimming and J lost 11 bases, with 12 bases between them. For the CDR3, the DNA is TGTGCCAGCAGTCCCGGGGGGCAGAAACTGTTTTTT. Its translation: CASSPGGQKLFF.

The J gene is TRBJ1-4, the V gene TRBV10-3; no clear D. The germline V and J ends were trimmed by 3 bases and 0 bases, with 5 bases remaining between them. Germline loops: CDR1 ENHRY, CDR2 SYGVKD. This CDR3 is 14 amino acids long. This CDR3 reads CAISESATNEKLFF. CDR3 sequence (DNA): TGTGCCATCAGTGAATCTGCAACTAATGAAAAACTGTTTTTT.

This clone was counted only a few times. V is TRBV4-1 and J is TRBJ1-2; maybe TRBD1 (6 bases). This CDR3 is 14 amino acids long. CDR1 is MGHRA, CDR2 YSYEKL, per germline. Trimming took 3 bases from V and 8 from J, leaving 16 bases between them. CDR3 DNA: TGCGCCAGCAGCCAGGCAGGGGTATTCGGGGGCTACACCTTC. It specifies CASSQAGVFGGYTF.